The following is a T cell receptor beta chain sequence with its context. The data derive from a study of T cells expressing NK-cell markers. For the study at large: Underlying the TCR beta repertoires were sorted CD3+CD56+NKG2C+, CD3+CD56+NKG2C- and CD3+CD56-NKG2C+ T cells.

This CDR3 spans 17 amino acids. Germline CDR1 SGHRS, CDR2 YFSETQ. TCRdb re-called the 5' RACE reads, yielding one record per CDR3 amino acid sequence without DNA. The ten top clones account for around 4.3%, within a sample of about 260,000 distinct CDR3 sequences. The clonotype comes from a woman between 18 and 70 years old in good health. Sample: blood T cells: a sorted CD56 or NKG2C T cell subset, CD4+ or CD8+ T cells, or bulk PBMC T cells (not recorded which). The V and J genes are TRBV5-1 and TRBJ1-3; TCRdb indicates TRBD1, and absent DNA this call remains unverified. CDR3 sequence: CASSVARQGYSGNTIYF.